This TCR beta chain is drawn from a study of T-cell reconstitution after alpha-beta-depleted transplantation in children. Preparation of the TCRbeta library used unique molecular identifiers. TCRdb re-called the PCR reads through MiXCR, storing one row per CDR3 protein. This sample yields a few hundred thousand distinct CDR3 sequences, of which roughly a tenth are seen a single time; approximately 5% belongs to the top ten. This clonotype was counted many times. The CDR3 length is 13 residues. Germline V gene sequence: CDR1 ENHRY, CDR2 SYGVKD. Trimming cost V 3 bases and J 7 bases; bases outside gene matches: 2.

V gene TRBV10-3 combines with J gene TRBJ2-1; 8 positions match TRBD1. This specimen was PBMCs from the stem cell graft donor, taken from the stem cell graft. The source is a human donor who donated a stem cell graft to a child with acute myeloid leukemia. CDR3 sequence reads: CAISERTGNEQFF. The CDR3 DNA is TGTGCCATCAGTGAAAGGACAGGGAATGAGCAGTTCTTC.